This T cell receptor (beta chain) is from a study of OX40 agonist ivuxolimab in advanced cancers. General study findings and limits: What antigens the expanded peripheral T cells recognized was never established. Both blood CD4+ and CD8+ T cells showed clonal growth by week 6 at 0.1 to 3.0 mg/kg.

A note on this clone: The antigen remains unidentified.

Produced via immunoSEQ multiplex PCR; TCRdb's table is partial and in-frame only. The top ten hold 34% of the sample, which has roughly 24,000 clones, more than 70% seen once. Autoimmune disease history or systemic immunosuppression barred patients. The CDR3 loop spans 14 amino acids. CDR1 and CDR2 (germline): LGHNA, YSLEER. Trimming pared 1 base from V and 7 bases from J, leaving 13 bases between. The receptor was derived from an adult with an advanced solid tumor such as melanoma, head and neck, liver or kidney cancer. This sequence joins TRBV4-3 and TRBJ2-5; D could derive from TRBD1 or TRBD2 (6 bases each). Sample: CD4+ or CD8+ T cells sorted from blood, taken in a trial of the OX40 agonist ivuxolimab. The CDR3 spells CASSQGGAGGTQYF. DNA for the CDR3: TGCGCCAGCAGCCAAGGGGGGGCCGGCGGGACCCAGTACTTC.